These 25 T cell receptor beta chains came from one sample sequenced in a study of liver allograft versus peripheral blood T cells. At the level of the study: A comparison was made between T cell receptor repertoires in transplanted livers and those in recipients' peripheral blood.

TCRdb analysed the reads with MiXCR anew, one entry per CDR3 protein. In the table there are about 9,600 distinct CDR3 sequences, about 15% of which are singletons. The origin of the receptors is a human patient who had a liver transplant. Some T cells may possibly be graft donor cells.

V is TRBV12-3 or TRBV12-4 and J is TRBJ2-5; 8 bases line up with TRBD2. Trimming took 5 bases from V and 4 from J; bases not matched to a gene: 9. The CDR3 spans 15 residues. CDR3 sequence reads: CASSPIAGTGETQYF. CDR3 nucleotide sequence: TGTGCCAGCAGTCCCATAGCGGGAACTGGAGAGACCCAGTACTTC.

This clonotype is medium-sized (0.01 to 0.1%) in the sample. The CDR3 spells CASSSGQGAEQFF. The CDR3 DNA reads as TGTGCCAGCAGTTCGGGACAGGGGGCTGAGCAGTTCTTC. The chain uses TRBV6-5 and TRBJ2-1; TRBD1 matches 12 bases. The V gene's germline CDR1 is MNHEY and CDR2 SVGAGI. The CDR3 runs 13 residues. Germline trimming cut 4 bases from V and 9 bases from J; bases unmatched to any gene: 1.

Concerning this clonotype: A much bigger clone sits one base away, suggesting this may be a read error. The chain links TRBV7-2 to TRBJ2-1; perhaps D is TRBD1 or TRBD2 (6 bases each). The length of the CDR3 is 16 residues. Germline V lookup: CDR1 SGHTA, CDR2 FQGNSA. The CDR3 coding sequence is TGTGCCAGCAGCTCTATTTGGGGGGCGCGAAACAATGAGAAGTTCTTC. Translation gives CASSSIWGARNNEKFF.

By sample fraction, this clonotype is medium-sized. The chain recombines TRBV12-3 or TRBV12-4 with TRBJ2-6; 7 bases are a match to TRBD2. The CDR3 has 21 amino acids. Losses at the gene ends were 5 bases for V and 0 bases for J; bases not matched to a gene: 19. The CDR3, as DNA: TGTGCCAGCAGTCCCATCGGGGGAGGGGTCTGGGCAGGCTCTGGGGCCAACGTCCTGACTTTC. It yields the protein CASSPIGGGVWAGSGANVLTF.

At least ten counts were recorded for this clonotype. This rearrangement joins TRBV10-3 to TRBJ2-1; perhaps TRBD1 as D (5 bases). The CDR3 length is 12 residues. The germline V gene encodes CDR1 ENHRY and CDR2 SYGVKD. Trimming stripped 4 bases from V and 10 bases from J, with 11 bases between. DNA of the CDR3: TGTGCCATCAGTGTAGGGGCGGAGGAGCAGTTCTTC. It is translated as CAISVGAEEQFF.

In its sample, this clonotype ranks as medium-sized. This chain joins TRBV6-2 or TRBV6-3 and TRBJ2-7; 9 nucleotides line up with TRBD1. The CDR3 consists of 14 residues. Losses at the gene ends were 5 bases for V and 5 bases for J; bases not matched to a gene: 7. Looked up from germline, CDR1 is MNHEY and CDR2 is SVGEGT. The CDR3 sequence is CASSRQGVLDEQYF. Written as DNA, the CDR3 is TGTGCCAGCAGTCGACAGGGGGTTTTGGACGAGCAGTACTTC.

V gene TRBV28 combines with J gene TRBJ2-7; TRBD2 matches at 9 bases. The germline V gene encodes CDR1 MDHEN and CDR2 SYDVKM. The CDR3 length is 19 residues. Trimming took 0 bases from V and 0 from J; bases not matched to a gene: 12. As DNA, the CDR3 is TGTGCCAGCAGTTTATGGCGGGAGGGCCTTATCCCTGGCTCCTACGAGCAGTACTTC. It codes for CASSLWREGLIPGSYEQYF.

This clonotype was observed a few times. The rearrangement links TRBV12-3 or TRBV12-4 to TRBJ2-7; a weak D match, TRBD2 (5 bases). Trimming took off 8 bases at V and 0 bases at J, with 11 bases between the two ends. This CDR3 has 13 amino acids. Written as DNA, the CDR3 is TGTGCCAGCGTTAGCGCGAGCTCCTACGAGCAGTACTTC. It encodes CASVSASSYEQYF.

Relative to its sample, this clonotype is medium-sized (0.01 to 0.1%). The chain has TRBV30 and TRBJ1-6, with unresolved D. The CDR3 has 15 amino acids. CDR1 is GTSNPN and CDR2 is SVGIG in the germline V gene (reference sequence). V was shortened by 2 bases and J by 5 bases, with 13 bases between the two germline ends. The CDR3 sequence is CAWSYGRSDNSPLHF. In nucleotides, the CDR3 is TGTGCCTGGAGTTATGGACGTTCGGATAATTCACCCCTCCACTTT.

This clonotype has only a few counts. The CDR3 reads CASSFPGTGVNQPQHF. CDR3 nucleotide sequence: TGTGCCAGCAGTTTCCCAGGGACAGGCGTCAATCAGCCCCAGCATTTT. The rearrangement links TRBV28 to TRBJ1-5, with 8 bases lining up with TRBD1. The CDR3 has 16 residues. Trimming at V came to 3 bases and at J to 3 bases, leaving 7 bases not matched to a gene. Germline assignment: CDR1 MDHEN and CDR2 SYDVKM.

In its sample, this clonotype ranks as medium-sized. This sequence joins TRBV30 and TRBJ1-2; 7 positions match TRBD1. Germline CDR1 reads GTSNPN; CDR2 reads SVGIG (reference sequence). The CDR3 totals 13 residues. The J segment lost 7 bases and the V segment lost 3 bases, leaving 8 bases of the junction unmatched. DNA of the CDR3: TGTGCCTGGAGCGCCGGGGCAGGGGGTGGCTACACCTTC. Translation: CAWSAGAGGGYTF.

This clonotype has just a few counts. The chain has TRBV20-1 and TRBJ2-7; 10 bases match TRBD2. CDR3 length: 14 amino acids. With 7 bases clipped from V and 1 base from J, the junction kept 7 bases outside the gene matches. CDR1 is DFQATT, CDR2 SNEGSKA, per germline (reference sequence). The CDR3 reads CSGTTSGASYEQYF. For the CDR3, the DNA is TGCAGTGGCACAACTAGCGGGGCTTCCTACGAGCAGTACTTC.

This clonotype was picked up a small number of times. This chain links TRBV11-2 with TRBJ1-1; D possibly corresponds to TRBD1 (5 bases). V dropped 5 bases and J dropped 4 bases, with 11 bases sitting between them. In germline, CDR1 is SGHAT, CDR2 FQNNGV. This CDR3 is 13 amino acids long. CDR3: CASSAKGITEAFF. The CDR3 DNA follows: TGTGCCAGCAGCGCAAAGGGGATCACTGAAGCTTTCTTT.

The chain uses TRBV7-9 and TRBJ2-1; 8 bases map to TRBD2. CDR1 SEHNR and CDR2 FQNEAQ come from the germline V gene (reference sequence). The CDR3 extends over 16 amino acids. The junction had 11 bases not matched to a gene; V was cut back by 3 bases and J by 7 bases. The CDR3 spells CASSFGGGRMGNEQFF. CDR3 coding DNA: TGTGCCAGCAGCTTCGGTGGCGGGAGGATGGGGAATGAGCAGTTCTTC.

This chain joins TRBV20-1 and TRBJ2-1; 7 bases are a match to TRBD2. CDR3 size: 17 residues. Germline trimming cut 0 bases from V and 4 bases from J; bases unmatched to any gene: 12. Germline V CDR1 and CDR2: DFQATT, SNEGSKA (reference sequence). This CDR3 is CSAREGRLSGKYNEQFF. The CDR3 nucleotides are TGCAGTGCTAGAGAGGGGAGGCTCAGCGGGAAATACAATGAGCAGTTCTTC.

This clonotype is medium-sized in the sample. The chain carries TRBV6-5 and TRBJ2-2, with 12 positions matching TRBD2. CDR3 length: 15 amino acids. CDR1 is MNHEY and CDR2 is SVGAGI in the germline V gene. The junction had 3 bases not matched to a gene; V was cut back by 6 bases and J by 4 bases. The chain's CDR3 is CASRPGLAGTGELFF. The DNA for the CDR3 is TGTGCCAGCAGACCGGGACTAGCGGGCACCGGGGAGCTGTTTTTT.

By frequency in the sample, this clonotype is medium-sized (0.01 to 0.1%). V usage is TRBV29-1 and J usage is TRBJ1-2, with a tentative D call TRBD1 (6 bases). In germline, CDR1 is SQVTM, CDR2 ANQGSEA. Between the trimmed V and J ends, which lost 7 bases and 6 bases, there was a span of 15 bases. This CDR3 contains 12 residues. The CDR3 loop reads CSDSTGIDGYTF. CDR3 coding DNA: TGCAGCGACTCTACAGGGATTGATGGCTACACCTTC.

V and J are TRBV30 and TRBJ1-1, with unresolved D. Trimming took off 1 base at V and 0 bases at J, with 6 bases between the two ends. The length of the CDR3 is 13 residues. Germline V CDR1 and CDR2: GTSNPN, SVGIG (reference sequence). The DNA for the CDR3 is TGTGCCTGGAGTGCCTACGTGAACACTGAAGCTTTCTTT. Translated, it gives CAWSAYVNTEAFF.

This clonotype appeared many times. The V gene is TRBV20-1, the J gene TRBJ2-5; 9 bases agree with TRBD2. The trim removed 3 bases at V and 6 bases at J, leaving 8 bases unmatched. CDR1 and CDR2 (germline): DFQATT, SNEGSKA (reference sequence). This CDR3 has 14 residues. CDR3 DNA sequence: TGCAGTGCTAGGGACGCGGGAGGGCCAAAGACCCAGTACTTC. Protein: CSARDAGGPKTQYF.

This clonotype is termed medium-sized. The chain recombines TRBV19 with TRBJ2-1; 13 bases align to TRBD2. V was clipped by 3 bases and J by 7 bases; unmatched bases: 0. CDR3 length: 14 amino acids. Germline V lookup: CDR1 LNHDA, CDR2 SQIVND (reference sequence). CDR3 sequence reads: CASSMGLAGNEQFF. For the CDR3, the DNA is TGTGCCAGTAGTATGGGACTAGCGGGAAATGAGCAGTTCTTC.

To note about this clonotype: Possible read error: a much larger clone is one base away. The CDR3: CSVIANYGYTF. In DNA, the CDR3 is TGCAGTGTAATCGCCAACTATGGCTACACCTTC. This rearrangement joins TRBV20-1 to TRBJ1-2; unclear D gene. The V end lost 7 bases, the J end lost 2 bases, and 8 bases lay between the germline ends. This CDR3 is built from 11 residues. Germline assignment: CDR1 DFQATT and CDR2 SNEGSKA (reference sequence).

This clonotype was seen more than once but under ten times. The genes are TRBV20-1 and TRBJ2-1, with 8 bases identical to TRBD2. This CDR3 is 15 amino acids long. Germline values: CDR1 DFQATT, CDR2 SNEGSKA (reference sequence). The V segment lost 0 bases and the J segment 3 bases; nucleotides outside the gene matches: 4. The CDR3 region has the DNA TGCAGTGCTAGAGATCTCACTAGCGGCTACAATGAGCAGTTCTTC. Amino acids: CSARDLTSGYNEQFF.

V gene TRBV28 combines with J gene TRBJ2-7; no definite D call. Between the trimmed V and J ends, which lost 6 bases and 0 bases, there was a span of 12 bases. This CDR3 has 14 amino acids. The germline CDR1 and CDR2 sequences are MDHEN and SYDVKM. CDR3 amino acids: CASRGRFNSYEQYF. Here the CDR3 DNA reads TGTGCCAGCAGGGGCAGGTTCAACTCCTACGAGCAGTACTTC. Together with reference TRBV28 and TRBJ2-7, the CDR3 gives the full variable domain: DVKVTQSSRYLVKRTGEKVFLECVQDMDHENMFWYRQDPGLGLRLIYFSYDVKMKEKGDIPEGYSVSREKKERFSLILESASTNQTSMYLCASRGRFNSYEQYFGPGTRLTVT.

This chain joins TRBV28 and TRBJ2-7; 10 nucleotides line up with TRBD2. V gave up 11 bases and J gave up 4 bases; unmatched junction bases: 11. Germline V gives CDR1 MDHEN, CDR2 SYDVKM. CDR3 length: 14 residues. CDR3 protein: CASSPSGSRYEQYF. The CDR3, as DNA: TGTGCCTCTTCCCCTAGCGGGAGTAGGTACGAGCAGTACTTC.

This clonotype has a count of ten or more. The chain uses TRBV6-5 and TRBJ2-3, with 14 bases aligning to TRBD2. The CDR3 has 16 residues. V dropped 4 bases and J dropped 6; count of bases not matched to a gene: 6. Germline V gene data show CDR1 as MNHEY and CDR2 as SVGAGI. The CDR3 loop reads CASSSWTSGRMDTQYF. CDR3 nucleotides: TGTGCCAGCAGTTCTTGGACTAGCGGGAGGATGGATACGCAGTATTTT.